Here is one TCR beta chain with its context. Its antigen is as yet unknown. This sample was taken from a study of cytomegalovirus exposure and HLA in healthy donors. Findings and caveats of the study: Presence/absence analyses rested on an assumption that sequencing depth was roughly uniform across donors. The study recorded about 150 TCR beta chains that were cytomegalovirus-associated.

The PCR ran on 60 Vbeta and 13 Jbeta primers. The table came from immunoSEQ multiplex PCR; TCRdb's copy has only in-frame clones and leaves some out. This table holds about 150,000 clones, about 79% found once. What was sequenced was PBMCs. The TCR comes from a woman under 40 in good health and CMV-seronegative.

The CDR3 here is CASSAGLAGGLDTQYF. The CDR3 region has the DNA TGTGCCAGCAGCGCGGGACTAGCGGGGGGCCTAGATACGCAGTATTTT. This sequence joins TRBV9 and TRBJ2-3, with 15 nucleotides matching TRBD2. J gave up 5 bases and V 3 bases, and 4 bases lay outside the gene matches. CDR3 size: 16 residues. Germline V gene data show CDR1 as SGDLS and CDR2 as YYNGEE. The full variable domain, with the rest looked up from reference TRBV9 and TRBJ2-3, is DSGVTQTPKHLITATGQRVTLRCSPRSGDLSVYWYQQSLDQGLQFLIQYYNGEERAKGNILERFSAQQFPDLHSELNLSSLELGDSALYFCASSAGLAGGLDTQYFGPGTRLTVL.